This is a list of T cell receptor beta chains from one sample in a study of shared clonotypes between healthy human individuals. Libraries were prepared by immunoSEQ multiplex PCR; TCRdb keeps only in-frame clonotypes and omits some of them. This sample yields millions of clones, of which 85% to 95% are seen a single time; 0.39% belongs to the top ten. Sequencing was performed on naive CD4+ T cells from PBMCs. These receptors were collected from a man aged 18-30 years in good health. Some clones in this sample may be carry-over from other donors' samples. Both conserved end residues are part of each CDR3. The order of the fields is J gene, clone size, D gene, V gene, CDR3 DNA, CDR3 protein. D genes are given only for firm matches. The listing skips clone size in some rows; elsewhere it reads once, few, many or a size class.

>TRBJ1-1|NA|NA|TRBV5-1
TGCGCCAGCAGCAACAAAGTCGACACTGAAGCTTTCTTT
CASSNKVDTEAFF
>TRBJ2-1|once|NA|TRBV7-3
TGTGCCAGCAGCTTAAGACGCTCGGGGGCGAGTGAGCAGTTCTTC
CASSLRRSGASEQFF
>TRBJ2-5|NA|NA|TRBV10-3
TGTGCCATCAGTGACACCCGGGACCTGGGGGCCCAGTACTTC
CAISDTRDLGAQYF
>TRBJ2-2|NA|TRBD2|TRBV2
TGTGCCAGCAGTGAAGCGCTTCGAGCGGGAGGGGAGCTGTTTTTT
CASSEALRAGGELFF
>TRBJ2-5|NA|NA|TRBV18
TGTGCCAGCTCACCACAAGGAGGGTCGGAGACCCAGTACTTC
CASSPQGGSETQYF
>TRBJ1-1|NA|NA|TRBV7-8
TGTGCCAGCAGCTTAGCCAGAGCGAACACTGAAGCTTTCTTT
CASSLARANTEAFF
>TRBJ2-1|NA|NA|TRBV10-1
TGCGCCAGCCGACTGGGGGGATACAATGAGCAGTTCTTC
CASRLGGYNEQFF
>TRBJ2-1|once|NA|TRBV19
TGTGCCAGTACCGCGGGGCCTACCCGCAATCGTGAGCAGTTCTTC
CASTAGPTRNREQFF
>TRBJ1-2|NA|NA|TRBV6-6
TGTGCCAGCAGTCGGGGCCCTGGCTATGGCTACACCTTC
CASSRGPGYGYTF
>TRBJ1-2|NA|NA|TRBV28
TGTGCCAGCCGCTTAGGCCGAAACTATGGCTACACCTTC
CASRLGRNYGYTF
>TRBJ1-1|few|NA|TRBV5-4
TGTGCCAGCAGCTTGGCGGAGACCGAAGCTTTCTTT
CASSLAETEAFF
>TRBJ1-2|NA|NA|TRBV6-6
TGTGCCAGCAGTTACGGGACCACCGGGCACTATGGCTACACCTTC
CASSYGTTGHYGYTF
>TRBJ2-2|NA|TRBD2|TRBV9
TGTGCCAGCAACCCGGGGACTAGCGGGAGCGTGGTAGCCGGGGAGCTGTTTTTT
CASNPGTSGSVVAGELFF
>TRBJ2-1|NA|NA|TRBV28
TGTGCCAGCAGTTTAGTCGGTAACGAGTTCTTC
CASSLVGNEFF
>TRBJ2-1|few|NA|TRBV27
TGTGCCAGCAGTTTTCGTTCGATAGCGGAAAGCTCCTACAATGAGCAGTTCTTC
CASSFRSIAESSYNEQFF
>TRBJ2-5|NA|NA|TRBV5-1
TGCGCCAGCAGCTTTCAAGCGGAGCAAGAGACCCAGTACTTC
CASSFQAEQETQYF
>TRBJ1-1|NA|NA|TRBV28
TGTGCCGCCGCGCCCTTGAACACTGAAGCTTTCTTT
CAAAPLNTEAFF
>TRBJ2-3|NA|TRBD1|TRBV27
TGTGCCAGCAGTTTAAACCCTCGACAGGGGGCGCGTGATACGCAGTATTTT
CASSLNPRQGARDTQYF
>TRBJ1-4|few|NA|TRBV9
TGTGCCAGCAGCGTTGGTCAGGTTGTAGATGAAAAACTGTTTTTT
CASSVGQVVDEKLFF
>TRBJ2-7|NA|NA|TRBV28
TGTGCCAGCAGGGAAGGGGTTTCCTACGAGCAGTACTTC
CASREGVSYEQYF
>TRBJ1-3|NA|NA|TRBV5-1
TGCGCCAGCAGCTTGGAGGGCTCTGGAAACACCATATATTTT
CASSLEGSGNTIYF
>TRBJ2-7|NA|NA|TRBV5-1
TGCGCCAGCAGCTTGTCGGTCGTCTCCTACGAGCAGTACTTC
CASSLSVVSYEQYF
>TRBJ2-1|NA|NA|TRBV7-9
TGTGCCAGCAGCGCCCTAGGCCGTGAGCAGTTCTTC
CASSALGREQFF
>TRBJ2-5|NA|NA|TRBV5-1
TGCGCCAGCAGCCCCCCAACACCTCAAGAGACCCAGTACTTC
CASSPPTPQETQYF
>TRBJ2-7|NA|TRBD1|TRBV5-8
TGTGCCAGCAGCGGACAGGTCCCCTACGAGCAGTACTTC
CASSGQVPYEQYF
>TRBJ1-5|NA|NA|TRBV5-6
TGTGCCAGCAGCTTGGGGGTAGGGCAGCCCCAGCATTTT
CASSLGVGQPQHF
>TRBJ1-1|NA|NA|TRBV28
TGTGCCAGCAGTTCGCCGGGCCCCCGGACTTTCTTT
CASSSPGPRTFF
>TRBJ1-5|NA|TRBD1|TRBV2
TGTGCCACCAGGGGGCTTGGCAATCAGCCCCAGCATTTT
CATRGLGNQPQHF
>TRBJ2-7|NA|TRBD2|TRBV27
TGTGCCAGCAGTTCCTCACTAGCGGGAGTTTTGAGCGAGCAGTACTTC
CASSSSLAGVLSEQYF
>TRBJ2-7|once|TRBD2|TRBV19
TGTGCCAGTAGTGGATTTTGGGGCGGGAGCTCCTACGAGCAGTACTTC
CASSGFWGGSSYEQYF
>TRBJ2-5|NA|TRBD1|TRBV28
TGTGCCAGCCGGGACAGGGACCAAGAGACCCAGTACTTC
CASRDRDQETQYF
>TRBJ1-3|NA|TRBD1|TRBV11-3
TGTGCCAGCAGCCCAGGGACAGGGATGAACACCATATATTTT
CASSPGTGMNTIYF
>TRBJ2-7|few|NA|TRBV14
TGTGCCAGCAGCCCCTACAATACAGTGGTCGCGCAGTACTTC
CASSPYNTVVAQYF
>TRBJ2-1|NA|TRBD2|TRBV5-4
TGTGCCAGCAGCCACGTGACTAGCGGGAGGGGGAATGAGCAGTTCTTC
CASSHVTSGRGNEQFF
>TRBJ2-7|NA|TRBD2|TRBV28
TGTGCCAGCAGTCCTGGGACTAGCGGGGGGAACTACGAGCAGTACTTC
CASSPGTSGGNYEQYF
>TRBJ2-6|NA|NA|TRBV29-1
TGCAGCGTTGATGGTGGCTCCGCCTCTGGGGCCAACGTCCTGACTTTC
CSVDGGSASGANVLTF
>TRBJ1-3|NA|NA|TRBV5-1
TGCGCCAGCAGCTCCGGCGGGGGTTCTGGAAACACCATATATTTT
CASSSGGGSGNTIYF
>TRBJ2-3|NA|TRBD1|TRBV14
TGTGCCAGCAGCCCTATATCCAGGGGGCGGACAGATACGCAGTATTTT
CASSPISRGRTDTQYF
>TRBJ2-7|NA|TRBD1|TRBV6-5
TGTGCCAGCAGTTACCATTTTAGACAGGGTTACTACGAGCAGTACTTC
CASSYHFRQGYYEQYF
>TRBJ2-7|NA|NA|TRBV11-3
TGTGCCAGCAGCTTAGATCTAACGGAGGAGATGTTTCCCTACGAGCAGTACTTC
CASSLDLTEEMFPYEQYF
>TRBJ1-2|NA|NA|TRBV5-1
TGCGCCAGCAGCTTGGTGGGCTCAGCTAACCTTGGCTACACCTTC
CASSLVGSANLGYTF
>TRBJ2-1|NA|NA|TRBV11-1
TGTGCCAGCAGCTTGGGGCCCAATGAGCAGTTCTTC
CASSLGPNEQFF
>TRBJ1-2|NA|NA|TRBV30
TGTGCCTGGACTTCCAACTATGGCTACACCTTC
CAWTSNYGYTF
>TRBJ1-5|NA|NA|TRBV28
TGTGCCAGCAGTACCCGGACAGTCAATCAGCCCCAGCATTTT
CASSTRTVNQPQHF
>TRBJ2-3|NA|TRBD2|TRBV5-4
TGTGCCAGCAGGGCTAGCGGTGGGGATACGCAGTATTTT
CASRASGGDTQYF
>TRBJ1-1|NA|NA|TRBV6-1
TGTGCCAGCACCCCGGGGCTCGAAGCTTTCTTT
CASTPGLEAFF
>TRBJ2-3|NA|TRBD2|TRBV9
TGTGCCAGCAGCGGGGGGACTAGTTTAGGAGATACGCAGTATTTT
CASSGGTSLGDTQYF
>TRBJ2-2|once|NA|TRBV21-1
TGTGCCAGCAGCAAAGGTAGGTCTGCTGGCAGGGGCCCAAATTCTAACACCGGGGAGCTGTTTTTT
CASSKGRSAGRGPNSNTGELFF
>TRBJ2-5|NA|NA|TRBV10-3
TGTGCCATCAGTGAGTCGGCGGAGACCCAGTACTTC
CAISESAETQYF
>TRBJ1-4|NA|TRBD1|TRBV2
TGTGCCAGCAGTGGACAGGGGGTGGCGAAACTGTTTTTT
CASSGQGVAKLFF
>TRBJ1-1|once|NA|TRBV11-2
TGTGCCAGCAACACCAGGAACACTGAAGCTTTCTTT
CASNTRNTEAFF
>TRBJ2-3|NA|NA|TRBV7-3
TGTGCCAGCAGCTTAACAGCGGGCGGCACAGATACGCAGTATTTT
CASSLTAGGTDTQYF
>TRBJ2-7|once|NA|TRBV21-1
TGTGCCAGCACCAAGCGGGGGGGACAGCAGTACGAGCAGTACTTC
CASTKRGGQQYEQYF
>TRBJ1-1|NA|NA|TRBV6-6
TGTGCCAGCAGTTACCAGGGTGAAGCTTTCTTT
CASSYQGEAFF
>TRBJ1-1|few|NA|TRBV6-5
TGTGCCAGCAGTTACTCGAATGGGGGAGCGAACACTGAAGCTTTCTTT
CASSYSNGGANTEAFF
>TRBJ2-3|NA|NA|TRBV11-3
TGTGCCAGCAGCTTTAGGGCAGGGGCTTCCCCCTTCACAGATACGCAGTATTTT
CASSFRAGASPFTDTQYF
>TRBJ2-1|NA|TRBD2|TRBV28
TGTGCCAGCAGCTTACTAGCGCCCAATGAGCAGTTCTTC
CASSLLAPNEQFF
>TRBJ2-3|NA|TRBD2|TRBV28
TGTGCCAGCAGTTTCTCTAGCGGGAGTCCCTGGCCGCATTTT
CASSFSSGSPWPHF